Below are 20 T cell receptor beta chains sequenced from a single sample in a study of control samples from healthy donors and cancer patients. Profiled with immunoSEQ multiplex PCR; TCRdb holds only in-frame clones, not every one. Here the sample spans 100,000 to 150,000 clones, 85% to 95% being singletons. Sequences were obtained from PBMCs. These receptors all stem from an elderly man with head and neck cancer.

The rearrangement links TRBV5-7 to TRBJ1-2, with TRBD1 matching 10 bases. TRBV5-7 is an ORF; its function is uncertain. CDR3 length: 14 amino acids. V was pared by 4 bases and J by 5 bases, with 5 bases of the junction left unmatched. CDR3 DNA: TGTGCCAGCAGCCCCAGGGGACAGGGGTATGGCTACACCTTC. Protein sequence: CASSPRGQGYGYTF.

The chain carries TRBV7-9 and TRBJ1-1; D possibly corresponds to TRBD1 (6 bases). Germline CDR1 SEHNR, CDR2 FQNEAQ (reference sequence). The CDR3 runs 15 residues. V gave up 5 bases and J gave up 1 base, with 14 bases separating them. DNA for the CDR3: TGTGCCAGCAGCCCGGACAGTTCCCCGAACACTGAAGCTTTCTTT. As protein: CASSPDSSPNTEAFF.

The chain combines TRBV5-1 with TRBJ2-7, with TRBD2 matching over 7 bases. The V segment lost 4 bases and the J segment 4 bases; nucleotides outside the gene matches: 5. The CDR3 consists of 13 residues. CDR1 SGHRS and CDR2 YFSETQ come from the germline V gene. This CDR3 is CASSGGSSYEQYF. CDR3 in DNA: TGCGCCAGCAGCGGCGGGAGTTCATACGAGCAGTACTTC.

The chain joins TRBV6-6 to TRBJ2-1, with 7 bases aligning to TRBD2. V gave up 8 bases and J gave up 0 bases; unmatched junction bases: 10. Germline CDR1 and CDR2: MNHNY and SVGAGI (reference sequence). This CDR3 is built from 16 residues. CDR3 bases: TGTGCCAGCCTCAGGGTTGGCGGGAGCTCCTACAATGAGCAGTTCTTC. It specifies CASLRVGGSSYNEQFF.

The chain recombines TRBV18 with TRBJ2-2; TRBD2 might be the D (6 bases). This CDR3 is built from 15 residues. The V end was cut by 3 bases, the J end by 6 bases, with 14 bases between. Germline V gives CDR1 KGHSH, CDR2 LQKENI. Written as DNA, the CDR3 is TGTGCCAGCTCACCGAGGACTACCCGGTCCGGGGAGCTGTTTTTT. This sequence encodes CASSPRTTRSGELFF.

This rearrangement joins TRBV7-9 to TRBJ1-1; 7 positions agree with TRBD1. V trimming: 6 bases; J trimming: 0 bases; junction bases outside the gene matches: 4. The CDR3 extends over 14 amino acids. Germline loops: CDR1 SEHNR, CDR2 FQNEAQ (reference sequence). CDR3 amino acids: CASSPGQLNTEAFF. The DNA for the CDR3 is TGTGCCAGCAGTCCGGGACAGCTGAACACTGAAGCTTTCTTT.

For the CDR3, the DNA is TGTGCCAGCAGCAGGGGACAGGGGGCCGCAGATGGCTACACCTTC. Translating gives CASSRGQGAADGYTF. V usage is TRBV3-1 (or the pseudogene TRBV3-2) and J usage is TRBJ1-2; the match to TRBD1 covers 12 bases. This CDR3 spans 15 amino acids. CDR1 and CDR2 from the germline V gene are LGHDT and YNNKEL (reference sequence). Trimming took 5 bases from V and 6 from J; bases not matched to a gene: 7.

The rearrangement uses TRBV7-9 and TRBJ2-5; no reliable D call. The CDR3 is 13 amino acids. Trimming pared 0 bases from V and 5 bases from J, leaving 7 bases between. In germline, CDR1 is SEHNR, CDR2 FQNEAQ (reference sequence). CDR3 sequence reads: CASSLASWETQYF. The CDR3 DNA reads as TGTGCCAGCAGCTTAGCGAGTTGGGAGACCCAGTACTTC.

This sequence joins TRBV7-9 and TRBJ2-7; TRBD2 aligns across 7 bases. Germline CDR1 and CDR2: SEHNR and FQNEAQ (reference sequence). The CDR3 has 14 amino acids. Trimming took 2 bases from V and 2 from J; bases not matched to a gene: 3. The CDR3 coding sequence is TGTGCCAGCAGCTTATACGGGGGGACCTACGAGCAGTACTTC. This gives the protein CASSLYGGTYEQYF.

This clone is a singleton in its sample. The chain has TRBV9 and TRBJ2-1; TRBD1 might be the D (6 bases). Trimming removed 3 bases at V and 0 bases at J, with 10 bases between. The CDR3 has 15 amino acids. In germline, CDR1 is SGDLS, CDR2 YYNGEE. This chain's CDR3 is CASSEGVSSYNEQFF. CDR3 DNA sequence: TGTGCCAGCAGCGAGGGGGTGAGCTCCTACAATGAGCAGTTCTTC.

The chain uses TRBV13 and TRBJ2-7; tentatively, D is TRBD1 (6 bases). Germline V gene data show CDR1 as PRHDT and CDR2 as FYEKMQ (reference sequence). V shed 5 bases and J shed 3 bases, with 11 bases lying between them. The CDR3 is made up of 13 amino acids. The CDR3 loop is CASSIDRNYEQYF. CDR3 in DNA: TGTGCCAGCAGCATCGACAGGAACTACGAGCAGTACTTC.

The rearrangement links TRBV7-9 to TRBJ1-4; 7 bases agree with TRBD1. CDR3 length: 15 residues. V gave up 5 bases and J gave up 5 bases; unmatched junction bases: 8. CDR1 is SEHNR, CDR2 FQNEAQ, per germline (reference sequence). CDR3 residues: CASSIDREGNEKLFF. CDR3 in DNA: TGTGCCAGCAGCATCGACAGGGAAGGAAATGAAAAACTGTTTTTT. The variable domain in full, with the rest retrieved from reference TRBV7-9 and TRBJ1-4, is DTGVSQNPRHKITKRGQNVTFRCDPISEHNRLYWYRQTLGQGPEFLTYFQNEAQLEKSRLLSDRFSAERPKGSFSTLEIQRTEQGDSAMYLCASSIDREGNEKLFFGSGTQLSVL.

This clone appeared once. The V gene is TRBV6-2 or TRBV6-3, the J gene TRBJ2-3; 9 bases are a match to TRBD2. Germline V CDR1 and CDR2: MNHEY, SVGEGT. V lost 5 bases and J lost 5; bases outside the gene matches: 14. This CDR3 region has 17 residues. The CDR3 spells CASSKGRLAAQGDTQYF. The CDR3 bases are TGTGCCAGCAGTAAAGGGCGACTAGCGGCACAAGGAGATACGCAGTATTTT.

The rearrangement links TRBV19 to TRBJ1-1; D remains unclear. This CDR3 region has 15 residues. In germline, CDR1 is LNHDA, CDR2 SQIVND (reference sequence). V shed 2 bases and J shed 2 bases, with 12 bases lying between them. This CDR3 reads CASSINGVTNTEAFF. CDR3 coding DNA: TGTGCCAGTAGTATAAATGGAGTTACTAACACTGAAGCTTTCTTT.

This chain links TRBV19 with TRBJ1-4; D remains ambiguous. There are 16 residues in the CDR3. The germline CDR1 and CDR2 sequences are LNHDA and SQIVND (reference sequence). With 4 bases removed from V and 7 bases from J, the gap between germline ends came to 19 bases. This chain's CDR3 is CASSTWTSSFIEKLFF. The DNA for the CDR3 is TGTGCCAGTAGTACGTGGACCTCCTCTTTTATTGAAAAACTGTTTTTT.

The V gene is TRBV7-2, the J gene TRBJ2-5; 9 bases fit TRBD2. The trim removed 0 bases at V and 5 bases at J, leaving 13 bases unmatched. CDR3 length: 18 residues. Germline loops: CDR1 SGHTA, CDR2 FQGNSA. The CDR3 reads CASSLAGQAGGFAETQYF. As DNA, the CDR3 is TGTGCCAGCAGCTTAGCAGGTCAGGCGGGAGGGTTTGCGGAGACCCAGTACTTC. The whole variable domain, remainder taken from reference TRBV7-2 and TRBJ2-5, is GAGVSQSPSNKVTEKGKDVELRCDPISGHTALYWYRQSLGQGLEFLIYFQGNSAPDKSGLPSDRFSAERTGGSVSTLTIQRTQQEDSAVYLCASSLAGQAGGFAETQYFGPGTRLLVL.

The gene calls are TRBV7-9 and TRBJ1-1; TRBD1 might be the D (5 bases). The germline CDR1 and CDR2 sequences are SEHNR and FQNEAQ (reference sequence). The ends were cut back, 6 bases at V and 1 base at J, with 9 bases in the middle. The CDR3 consists of 13 residues. CDR3 coding DNA: TGTGCCAGCAGTTTGGGGGAGAACACTGAAGCTTTCTTT. This translates into CASSLGENTEAFF.

The CDR3 DNA reads TGTGCCAGAAGCCGTCAGACAGGGACAGACTCTGGAAACACCATATATTTT. Translated: CARSRQTGTDSGNTIYF. The chain employs TRBV5-3 and TRBJ1-3; 7 nucleotides match TRBD1. Being an ORF, TRBV5-3 has a function that is uncertain. There are 17 residues in the CDR3. J was trimmed by 0 bases and V by 4 bases; bases with no gene match: 10.

This rearrangement joins TRBV5-4 to TRBJ2-3; D possibly corresponds to TRBD1 (6 bases). The CDR3 consists of 15 residues. V was cut by 0 bases and J by 2 bases, with 10 bases left in between. Germline V CDR1 and CDR2: SGHNT, YYREEE (reference sequence). CDR3 bases: TGTGCCAGCAGCTTGGTGACAGGACCCACAGATACGCAGTATTTT. This gives the protein CASSLVTGPTDTQYF.

This rearrangement joins TRBV6-5 to TRBJ2-7, with D perhaps matching TRBD2 (6 bases). Germline V gives CDR1 MNHEY, CDR2 SVGAGI. The CDR3 has 14 residues. Trimming removed 9 bases at V and 3 bases at J, with 18 bases between. The CDR3 DNA reads as TGTGCCAGTCAATTGGAGGGGCTGGGCTACGAGCAGTACTTC. Translated: CASQLEGLGYEQYF.